This paragraph covers one T cell receptor beta chain sequence. No cognate antigen has been identified for it. No much larger clone is present one base from it, and per-base qualities are unavailable. This entry belongs to a study of CD8+ T cells in alopecia areata (dated by TCRdb to the late 2010s). Turning to the overall study: Treated patients were enrolled in an open-label pilot trial of oral tofacitinib, 5 to 10 mg twice daily, for moderate-to-severe alopecia areata. Scalp tissue and sorted CD4+ and CD8+ peripheral blood T cells from patchy and totalis/universalis alopecia areata patients and from healthy controls were covered by human TCRbeta sequencing. Scalp clonality was compared across normal scalp (n=4), patchy alopecia areata scalp (n=8), and alopecia totalis/universalis scalp (n=8). Patients stayed on tofacitinib for 6 to 18 months and then had 6 months of follow-up off drug so that delayed response and recurrence could be assessed. Biopsies were taken from tofacitinib-treated patients at baseline and again at 4 and 24 weeks into treatment, and several of those patients also had a later scalp biopsy. High-throughput TCRbeta sequencing was used to examine T cell clonal expansion in alopecia areata in both the C3H/HeJ mouse model and human patients. Amplification of TCRbeta CDR3 regions was done by immunoSEQ multiplex PCR using 35 Vbeta forward primers and 13 Jbeta reverse primers. The RNA source kit depended on sample type: the PAXgene miRNA kit for fixed scalp, the miRNeasy kit for PBMCs, and the RNeasy kit for mouse skin. For the treated patients, the SALT score, which quantifies what percentage of scalp surface area is affected, served as the measure of disease severity. The paper as a whole reports these results and caveats: Shared TCR sequences between patients were less evident than in mice, which may be partly attributable to HLA diversity in the patient population. Because the treated cohort was small and had only one nonresponder, larger studies are needed to examine links between baseline CD8+ expansion and response. Many expanded lesional clones persisted in scalp and blood during tofacitinib treatment, which may partly explain relapse after stopping treatment. Unlike mouse skin, where gammadelta T cells dominate, normal human skin contains resident alphabeta T cells that get sequenced too, which complicates analysis of the scalp TCR repertoire. Higher clonality and more expanded CD8+ clones were observed in lesional scalp than in normal scalp, particularly in alopecia totalis/universalis, a finding suggestive of antigenic drive. Tofacitinib significantly lowered scalp clonality and the number of expanded CD8+ clones among the top 100 scalp clones.

Interpreted using the paper, the time point label stands for: about 4 weeks on oral tofacitinib. In light of the paper, this sample's treatment or condition label describes: oral pan-JAK inhibitor, 5-10 mg twice daily. From alopecia areata patients, peripheral blood was collected along with lesional scalp punch biopsies. After PBMCs were isolated by density centrifugation and stained for CD3, CD4 and CD8, a FACSAria was used to sort CD4+ and CD8+ T cells. Library preparation used the immunoSEQ multiplex PCR assay. For TCR sequencing, RNA was extracted from every sample and reverse transcribed into cDNA to serve as template. SuperScript III was used to make first-strand cDNA, primed with a 2:1 mix of oligo-dT and random hexamers. A synthetic immune receptor repertoire was used to measure amplification bias, and any remaining bias was corrected computationally. The source study handled its data this way. Raw reads were preprocessed to remove errors, and CDR3 was defined according to IMGT conventions as the region from the conserved cysteine to phenylalanine. Clonality was calculated as 1 minus Shannon entropy normalized by log2 of the number of productive unique TCRs. CD4 or CD8 identity of scalp clones was inferred by cross-referencing scalp TCRbeta sequences with sorted blood CD4 and CD8 repertoires. The source is immuneACCESS, and TCRdb retained only in-frame sequences with V and J called. Part of the clones is not carried over; for the studies checked, unresolved V genes explain less than half of this, and the remainder is unexplained. V, J and clone size reflect that table, while D and trimming were determined from the DNA. The table for this sample lists around 70,000 clones; 29% of them were counted only once. The top ten constitute 15% of the sample.

Ends trimmed: V by 0 bases, J by 7 bases; bases unmatched to a gene: 12. The CDR3 goes from the cysteine to the phenylalanine over 19 residues. Of the read, only the CDR3 DNA is kept; its 57 bases are in frame from base 1. The germline V gene gives CDR1 as SGHRS and CDR2 as YFSETQ. The clonotype was recovered from a human donor with alopecia areata. The source material was CD8+ T cells sorted from blood, sampled at week 4, from a patient treated with tofacitinib. The rearrangement combines TRBV5-1 with TRBJ2-1; TRBD2 matches 14 bases in the middle. In nucleotides, the sequence is TGCGCCAGCAGCTTGGAGCCGACTAGCGGGAGGGCCGTGCAGAATGAGCAGTTCTTC. This sequence encodes CASSLEPTSGRAVQNEQFF.